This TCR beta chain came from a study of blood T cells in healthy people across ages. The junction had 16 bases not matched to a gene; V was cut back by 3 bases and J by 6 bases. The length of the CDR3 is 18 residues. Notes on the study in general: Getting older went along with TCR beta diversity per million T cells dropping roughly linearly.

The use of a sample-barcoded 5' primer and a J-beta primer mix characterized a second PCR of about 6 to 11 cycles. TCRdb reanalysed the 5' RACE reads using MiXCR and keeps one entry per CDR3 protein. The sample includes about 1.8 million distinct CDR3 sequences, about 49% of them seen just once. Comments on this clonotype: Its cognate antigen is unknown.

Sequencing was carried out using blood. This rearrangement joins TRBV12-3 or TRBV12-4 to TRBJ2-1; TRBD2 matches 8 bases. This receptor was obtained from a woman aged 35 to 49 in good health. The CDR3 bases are TGTGCCAGCAGTTTCCGCCCCTCAACTAGCGGCCGCTCCAATGAGCAGTTCTTC. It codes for CASSFRPSTSGRSNEQFF.